This T cell receptor beta chain is from a study of shared T cell receptors in the human thymus. CDR3 length: 20 amino acids. In germline, CDR1 is LGHNA, CDR2 YSLEER. V lost 2 bases and J lost 4, with 26 bases in between. Measured with immunoSEQ multiplex PCR; TCRdb has only the in-frame clones, and not every one. In the table there are some 700,000 clones, 70% to 90% of which are singletons. These records were also assigned to another study, of human thymus T cells. That report notes: Surgeons resected thymus tissue during corrective heart surgery. What appeared biased in thymic and blood repertoires was the usage of V and J genes. Reports from related research described highly overlapping thymic repertoires among unrelated individuals.

This chain joins TRBV4-3 and TRBJ2-2, with D possibly matching TRBD2 (7 bases). The source is a boy younger than two with a congenital heart defect. Sequences were obtained from thymocytes. The chain's CDR3 is CASSQYLQRGRERGTGELFF. The CDR3 DNA sequence: TGCGCCAGCAGCCAATACTTACAACGGGGGCGGGAGCGGGGCACCGGGGAGCTGTTTTTT.